The T cell receptor beta chain under discussion was sequenced for a study of glioma-infiltrating T cells after dendritic cell vaccination. The V gene's germline CDR1 is SGHRS and CDR2 YFSETQ. CDR3 length: 13 amino acids. With 4 bases removed from V and 5 bases from J, the gap between germline ends came to 10 bases. Input was 2 to 2.5 ug genomic DNA, or all available if less. Some clones are missing from TCRdb's copy, which holds only in-frame ones; the method was immunoSEQ multiplex PCR. The sample has roughly 100,000 clones; about 83% are singletons. The chain recombines TRBV5-1 with TRBJ1-3; perhaps TRBD1 as D (5 bases). The sequence came from a human donor with glioblastoma. The sequences come from blood, collected before dendritic cell vaccination. CDR3 DNA sequence: TGCGCCAGCAGCGCGGGACGGCGAAACACCATATATTTT. This gives the protein CASSAGRRNTIYF.